Listed below are T cell receptor beta chains from one sample, sequenced in a study of blood T cell dynamics during melanoma immunotherapy. The method was immunoSEQ multiplex PCR; TCRdb's version includes in-frame clones alone and lacks a portion of them. The sample contains 25,000 to 30,000 clones, roughly 83% of which appear only once. The specimen comprised blood, sampled from a patient treated with checkpoint blockade. The receptors shown here come from a human donor with melanoma. Both conserved end residues are part of each CDR3. The D gene is left open where the match is weak. Where a row states a size, it is once, few, many or the class of an expanded clone; other rows omit it.

clone size	V gene	D gene	J gene	CDR3 protein	CDR3 DNA
NA	TRBV11-2	NA	TRBJ1-1	CASSLDRAPGNTEAFF	TGTGCCAGCAGCTTAGACCGGGCCCCGGGGAACACTGAAGCTTTCTTT
NA	TRBV9	TRBD1	TRBJ1-1	CASSVSWTGNTEAFF	TGTGCCAGCAGCGTAAGTTGGACAGGGAACACTGAAGCTTTCTTT
NA	TRBV5-8	NA	TRBJ2-2	CASSLLQGRGELFF	TGTGCCAGCAGCTTGTTACAGGGTCGCGGGGAGCTGTTTTTT
NA	TRBV27	NA	TRBJ2-7	CASSLSSRRSSYEQYF	TGTGCCAGCAGTTTATCGTCCAGGAGGAGCTCCTACGAGCAGTACTTC
NA	TRBV7-2	TRBD2	TRBJ2-7	CASSASAGGGEQYF	TGTGCCAGCAGCGCCTCAGCGGGGGGCGGAGAGCAGTACTTC
NA	TRBV18	TRBD1	TRBJ2-7	CASSGTGDPYEQYF	TGTGCCAGCTCTGGGACAGGGGACCCCTACGAGCAGTACTTC
NA	TRBV28	NA	TRBJ2-5	CASMRMGGGEETQYF	TGTGCCAGCATGAGGATGGGAGGGGGAGAAGAGACCCAGTACTTC
NA	TRBV5-6	TRBD2	TRBJ2-1	CASSNKRTSRKSSYNEQFF	TGTGCCAGCAGCAATAAAAGGACTAGCAGGAAAAGCTCCTACAATGAGCAGTTCTTC
NA	TRBV6-5	NA	TRBJ2-7	CASSYIGGGSYEQYF	TGTGCCAGCAGTTACATCGGAGGGGGCTCCTACGAGCAGTACTTC
NA	TRBV5-4	TRBD1	TRBJ2-7	CASSTGQGGSYEQYF	TGTGCCAGCAGCACGGGACAGGGTGGATCCTACGAGCAGTACTTC
NA	TRBV19	NA	TRBJ1-1	CASSISRNTEAFF	TGTGCCAGTAGTATAAGCAGGAACACTGAAGCTTTCTTT
few	TRBV5-4	NA	TRBJ1-5	CASSLGSDQPQHF	TGTGCCAGCAGCCTGGGGTCCGATCAGCCCCAGCATTTT
NA	TRBV5-6	TRBD1	TRBJ1-2	CASSLTTGTDYGYTF	TGTGCCAGCAGCTTGACTACCGGGACAGACTATGGCTACACCTTC
NA	TRBV29-1	TRBD2	TRBJ2-7	CSVVAGHLSSYEQYF	TGCAGCGTTGTAGCGGGACACCTGAGCTCCTACGAGCAGTACTTC
NA	TRBV4-3	TRBD1	TRBJ2-7	CASSPTRTGGNEQYF	TGCGCCAGCAGCCCCACACGGACAGGGGGCAACGAGCAGTACTTC
NA	TRBV7-8	NA	TRBJ2-7	CASSSSGSSYEQYF	TGTGCCAGCAGCTCGAGCGGAAGCTCCTACGAGCAGTACTTC
NA	TRBV6-1	NA	TRBJ2-5	CASSSGRGQETQYF	TGTGCCAGCAGTTCCGGACGGGGGCAAGAGACCCAGTACTTC
NA	TRBV7-9	TRBD1	TRBJ1-4	CASSFLLGQGVTTNEKLFF	TGTGCCAGCAGCTTTTTACTGGGACAGGGGGTAACAACTAATGAAAAACTGTTTTTT
NA	TRBV5-6	NA	TRBJ2-5	CASSSLSSPPGETQYF	TGTGCCAGCAGCTCTCTTTCTAGCCCCCCTGGAGAGACCCAGTACTTC
NA	TRBV4-3	NA	TRBJ2-7	CASSQDSGVNPYEQYF	TGCGCCAGCAGCCAAGACTCCGGGGTAAACCCCTACGAGCAGTACTTC
NA	TRBV10-2	NA	TRBJ1-2	CASSEYGDYGYTF	TGCGCCAGCAGTGAGTATGGAGACTATGGCTACACCTTC
NA	TRBV5-1	NA	TRBJ2-5	CASSSTNQETQYF	TGCGCCAGCAGCTCAACTAACCAAGAGACCCAGTACTTC
NA	TRBV4-1	NA	TRBJ2-7	CASSLSESGAKNEQYF	TGCGCCAGCAGCCTTTCGGAATCAGGGGCGAAAAACGAGCAGTACTTC
NA	TRBV27	TRBD2	TRBJ2-2	CASGRTSGYTGELFF	TGTGCCAGCGGTCGGACTAGCGGATACACCGGGGAGCTGTTTTTT
few	TRBV5-1	TRBD1	TRBJ1-2	CASSLEGTGGDGYTF	TGCGCCAGCAGCTTGGAAGGGACAGGGGGTGATGGCTACACCTTC
NA	TRBV2	TRBD1	TRBJ2-4	CASSGQGDFVRYF	TGTGCCAGCAGTGGGCAGGGGGATTTTGTAAGGTACTTC
NA	TRBV10-2	NA	TRBJ2-1	CASGEFRKRYYNEQFF	TGCGCCAGCGGTGAGTTCCGGAAGCGTTACTACAATGAGCAGTTCTTC
NA	TRBV11-1	NA	TRBJ1-1	CASSTKANTEAFF	TGTGCCAGCAGCACTAAAGCGAACACTGAAGCTTTCTTT
NA	TRBV5-6	TRBD1	TRBJ1-5	CASRGQGSNQPQHF	TGTGCCAGCAGGGGACAGGGTTCCAATCAGCCCCAGCATTTT
NA	TRBV29-1	TRBD2	TRBJ2-7	CSVEEGPLAGVGYEQYF	TGCAGCGTTGAAGAAGGACCGCTAGCGGGAGTTGGGTACGAGCAGTACTTC
NA	TRBV27	NA	TRBJ1-4	CASSPRGGGEKLFF	TGTGCCAGCAGTCCGCGGGGGGGCGGGGAAAAACTGTTTTTT
NA	TRBV28	NA	TRBJ2-7	CASSPEQGYEFMYEQYF	TGTGCCAGCAGTCCAGAGCAAGGGTACGAATTCATGTACGAGCAGTACTTC
once	TRBV2	NA	TRBJ2-3	CASLGYKGRADTQYF	TGTGCCAGCCTTGGATATAAGGGGAGAGCAGATACGCAGTATTTT
NA	TRBV27	TRBD2	TRBJ2-7	CASSRTGDYSYEQYF	TGTGCCAGCAGTCGAACGGGGGACTACTCCTACGAGCAGTACTTC
NA	TRBV6-5	NA	TRBJ2-7	CASSYSSGDYEQYF	TGTGCCAGCAGTTACTCCTCGGGAGATTACGAGCAGTACTTC
NA	TRBV2	TRBD1	TRBJ1-1	CASRGTGDTEAFF	TGTGCCAGCAGGGGGACAGGGGACACTGAAGCTTTCTTT
NA	TRBV27	NA	TRBJ2-5	CASRLVTGQQETQYF	TGTGCCAGCCGCCTCGTTACAGGGCAACAAGAGACCCAGTACTTC
once	TRBV6-1	NA	TRBJ2-7	CASRRAYEQYF	TGTGCCAGCAGGCGCGCCTACGAGCAGTACTTC
NA	TRBV7-9	NA	TRBJ1-2	CASSENPRGSYGYTF	TGTGCCAGCAGCGAGAACCCAAGGGGGTCCTATGGCTACACCTTC
NA	TRBV15	NA	TRBJ1-2	CATSRDTLTAYGYTF	TGTGCCACCAGCAGAGATACTCTGACAGCCTATGGCTACACCTTC
NA	TRBV5-1	NA	TRBJ1-4	CASSLRLDGNEKLFF	TGCGCCAGCAGCTTGCGCCTGGACGGCAATGAAAAACTGTTTTTT
NA	TRBV16	NA	TRBJ1-5	CASSHRHQPQHF	TGTGCCAGCAGCCACCGTCATCAGCCCCAGCATTTT
NA	TRBV6-5	NA	TRBJ2-6	CASSRKGPGANVLTF	TGTGCCAGCTCCAGAAAGGGCCCCGGGGCCAACGTCCTGACTTTC
NA	TRBV28	NA	TRBJ2-6	CASSSHQGTGGANVLTF	TGTGCCAGCAGCTCCCACCAGGGGACGGGGGGGGCCAACGTCCTGACTTTC
NA	TRBV7-9	NA	TRBJ1-1	CASSLASHLNTEAFF	TGTGCCAGCAGCCTAGCCAGTCATTTGAACACTGAAGCTTTCTTT
once	TRBV19	NA	TRBJ1-5	CASSTIRVSGNQPQHF	TGTGCCAGTAGTACGATTCGGGTCTCAGGCAATCAGCCCCAGCATTTT
NA	TRBV6-5	NA	TRBJ2-3	CASREADTQYF	TGTGCCAGTAGGGAAGCAGATACGCAGTATTTT
NA	TRBV5-6	NA	TRBJ2-7	CASSLAAYEQYF	TGTGCCAGCAGCTTGGCCGCCTACGAGCAGTACTTC
NA	TRBV2	NA	TRBJ2-3	CASRSTDTQYF	TGTGCCAGCAGAAGCACAGATACGCAGTATTTT
NA	TRBV5-1	NA	TRBJ2-3	CASSLLIDREDRTDTQYF	TGCGCCAGCAGCTTACTCATCGACAGGGAGGATCGAACAGATACGCAGTATTTT
NA	TRBV9	NA	TRBJ2-2	CASSVSPRSTGELFF	TGTGCCAGCAGCGTATCCCCCCGCAGCACCGGGGAGCTGTTTTTT
NA	TRBV5-8	NA	TRBJ2-1	CASRSGTVDEQFF	TGTGCCAGCAGATCCGGGACTGTCGATGAGCAGTTCTTC
few	TRBV10-1	NA	TRBJ1-3	CASSPTVTGNTIYF	TGCGCCAGCAGCCCGACAGTGACTGGAAACACCATATATTTT
few	TRBV2	NA	TRBJ2-2	CASSEERATTGELFF	TGTGCCAGCAGTGAAGAGCGGGCCACCACCGGGGAGCTGTTTTTT
NA	TRBV28	NA	TRBJ1-5	CASRFGGRENQPQHF	TGTGCCAGCAGATTTGGGGGCAGGGAAAATCAGCCCCAGCATTTT